This T cell receptor beta chain was profiled in a study of cytomegalovirus exposure and HLA in healthy donors. PCR amplification relied on 60 Vbeta primers (plus 13 Jbeta primers). Assay used: immunoSEQ multiplex PCR; TCRdb lists only in-frame clones, some missing. The sample yields about 160,000 clones, roughly 85% seen once. As to this clone: The target antigen is unknown.

V shed 3 bases and J 8 bases; nucleotides not matched to a gene: 17. CDR3 length: 20 amino acids. Germline V lookup: CDR1 WSHSY, CDR2 SAAADI. Whole-study results and caveats: A later examination showed that TCR association rates differed by HLA locus, with DRB1 most and HLA-C fewest.

This clonotype was obtained from a male donor in good health and CMV-seropositive. Material for sequencing was PBMCs. The chain has TRBV10-2 and TRBJ1-6; 12 nucleotides align to TRBD1. CDR3 coding DNA: TGCGCCAGCAGTGAAATCTCCGGGACAGGGGGCGACGGGGGGGATTCACCCCTCCACTTT. Translating gives CASSEISGTGGDGGDSPLHF.